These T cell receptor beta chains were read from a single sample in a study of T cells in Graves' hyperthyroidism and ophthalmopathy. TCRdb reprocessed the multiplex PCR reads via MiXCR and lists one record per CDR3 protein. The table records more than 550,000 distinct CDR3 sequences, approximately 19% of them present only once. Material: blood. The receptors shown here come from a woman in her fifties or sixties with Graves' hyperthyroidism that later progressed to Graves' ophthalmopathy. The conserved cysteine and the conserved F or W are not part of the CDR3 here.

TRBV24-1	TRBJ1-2	ATSDYGDRGPYGYT
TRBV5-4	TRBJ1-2	ASSSPGGVYGYT
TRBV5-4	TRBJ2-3	AHQVGGNTDTQY
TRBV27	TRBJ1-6	ASSFRTENSPLH
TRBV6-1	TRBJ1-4	ASSPRQQNEKLF
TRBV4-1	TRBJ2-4	ASSQSTAEAKNIQY
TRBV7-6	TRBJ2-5	ASSSREIQETQY
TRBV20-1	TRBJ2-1	SARDGFRQF
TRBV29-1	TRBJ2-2	SVVRDTNTGELF
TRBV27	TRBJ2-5	ASSLYLAGGQETQY
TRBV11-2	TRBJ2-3	ASSLYGGGNTDTQY
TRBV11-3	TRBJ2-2	ASSRGDGELF
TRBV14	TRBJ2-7	ASSGGPYYEQY
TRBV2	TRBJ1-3	AILNLGRSGNTIY
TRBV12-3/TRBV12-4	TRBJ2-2	ASSFRTNTGELF
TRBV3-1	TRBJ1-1	ASSPRQGFTEAF
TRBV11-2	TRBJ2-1	ASSLVPQYNEQF
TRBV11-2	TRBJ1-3	ASSLDAQGSGNTIY
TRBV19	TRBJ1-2	ASKGALGYT
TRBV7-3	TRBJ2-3	ASSLPRSWQASTDTQY
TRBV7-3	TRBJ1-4	ASSPAGTASEKLF
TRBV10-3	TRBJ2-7	AISVDSGASSYEQY
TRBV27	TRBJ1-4	ASSPGQGAPTNEKLF
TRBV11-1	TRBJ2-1	ASSPRGGGGYEQF
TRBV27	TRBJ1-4	ASSLRQGWEKLF
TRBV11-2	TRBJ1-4	ASSFSEKLF
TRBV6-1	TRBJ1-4	ASSVGFDNEKLF
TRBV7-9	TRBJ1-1	ASSFQEGMNTEAF